The 2 T cell receptor beta chains given below trace back to one sample, sequenced in a study of OX40 agonist ivuxolimab in advanced cancers. TCRdb's copy holds only in-frame clones and misses some; the assay was immunoSEQ multiplex PCR. The profile shows about 36,000 clones, 88% of them singletons. Material: CD4+ or CD8+ T cells sorted from blood, obtained in a trial of the OX40 agonist ivuxolimab. These TCRs come from an adult with an advanced solid tumor such as melanoma, head and neck, liver or kidney cancer.

The rearrangement uses TRBV10-1 and TRBJ2-3, with 8 bases lining up with TRBD2. Trimming cost V 6 bases and J 2 bases; bases outside gene matches: 4. CDR3 length equals 14 residues. Germline assignment: CDR1 WNHNN and CDR2 SYGVQD (reference sequence). In nucleotides, the CDR3 is TGCGCCAGCAGCGGGGGGGGTATCACAGATACGCAGTATTTT. It codes for CASSGGGITDTQYF.

The chain recombines TRBV7-2 with TRBJ2-5, with D uncertain. Trimming cost V 1 base and J 2 bases, with 11 bases left between them. This CDR3 spans 15 amino acids. CDR1 and CDR2 (germline): SGHTA, FQGNSA. The CDR3 region is CASSLVGMGQETQYF. The CDR3 coding sequence is TGTGCCAGCAGCTTAGTGGGGATGGGGCAAGAGACCCAGTACTTC.